This section outlines one T cell receptor beta chain sequence together with its context. Its target is unknown. The study ran the assay at deep level. Investigators spread the genomic DNA of each subset evenly over several immunoSEQ plates. Data came from immunoSEQ multiplex PCR; TCRdb stores just in-frame clones and leaves some out. The sample has some 1.4 million clones; approximately 96% are singletons. The data derive from a study of shared clonotypes between healthy human individuals. Study summary: Per donor, three plates held CD4 naive cells, three held CD4 memory, two held CD8 naive and one held CD8 memory. General study points: Naive subsets generally had larger estimated richness than memory subsets.

Trimming removed 2 bases from V and 7 bases from J; junction bases left unmatched: 5. CDR1 is SGHRS, CDR2 YFSETQ, per germline. The CDR3 consists of 13 residues. V is TRBV5-1 and J is TRBJ1-1; 7 bases map to TRBD1. This TCR derives from a man aged 25 to 45 in good health. Sequenced input: naive CD4+ T cells sorted from blood. The subset here: CD45RA+ positively selected. This chain's CDR3 is CASSLAGQLEAFF. As DNA, the CDR3 is TGCGCCAGCAGCTTAGCGGGACAGCTTGAAGCTTTCTTT. Full variable domain (missing parts from reference TRBV5-1 and TRBJ1-1): KAGVTQTPRYLIKTRGQQVTLSCSPISGHRSVSWYQQTPGQGLQFLFEYFSETQRNKGNFPGRFSGRQFSNSRSEMNVSTLELGDSALYLCASSLAGQLEAFFGQGTRLTVV.